In its sample, the clone carrying this T cell receptor beta chain was seen a few times. A read error may be the cause here, since a much bigger clone is one base away. Other nucleotide sequences from this sample produce the same CDR3. The data belong to a study of cytomegalovirus exposure and HLA in healthy donors. V lost 5 bases and J lost 10, with 6 bases in between. The CDR3 contains 10 residues. Germline CDR1 SGHTA, CDR2 FQGTGA. Researchers ran the PCR with 60 Vbeta and 13 Jbeta primers. The protocol was immunoSEQ multiplex PCR, while the TCRdb copy is restricted to in-frame clones and leaves out a portion. The data show fewer than 200,000 clones, more than 70% seen once.

J is TRBJ2-1 and V is TRBV7-3; D unclear. Material: PBMCs. The clonotype was recovered from a woman in her 50s in good health and CMV-seropositive. CDR3 sequence reads: CASSPREQFF. The CDR3 DNA sequence: TGTGCCAGCAGCCCCAGGGAGCAGTTCTTC. Combining the CDR3 with reference TRBV7-3 and TRBJ2-1 gives the whole variable domain GAGVSQTPSNKVTEKGKYVELRCDPISGHTALYWYRQSLGQGPEFLIYFQGTGAADDSGLPNDRFFAVRPEGSVSTLKIQRTERGDSAVYLCASSPREQFFGPGTRLTVL.